These T cell receptor beta chains were read from a single sample in a study of blood T cell repertoires in COVID-19. Some clones are missing from TCRdb's copy, which holds only in-frame ones; the method was immunoSEQ multiplex PCR. Among fewer than 400,000 clones, 75% to 90% were seen once, and the ten largest hold around 3.4%. Material: peripheral blood. All receptors derive from a woman younger than 30 with acute or convalescent COVID-19. CDR3s include the opening cysteine and the closing phenylalanine or tryptophan. D genes are given only for firm matches. Some rows have no size entry. The others give once, few or many, or a class for an expanded clone.

clone_size	v_call	d_call	j_call	cdr3_aa	cdr3_nt
.	TRBV13	TRBD2	TRBJ2-7	CASSFGTSGSGEQYF	TGTGCCAGCAGCTTTGGGACTAGCGGGAGCGGCGAGCAGTACTTC
.	TRBV9	.	TRBJ2-2	CASSVVGGNTGELFF	TGTGCCAGCAGCGTTGTCGGGGGGAACACCGGGGAGCTGTTTTTT
.	TRBV7-7	.	TRBJ1-5	CASSQHRVSNQPQHF	TGTGCCAGCAGCCAGCACAGGGTGTCCAATCAGCCCCAGCATTTT
.	TRBV11-1	.	TRBJ2-3	CASPGHPSTDTQYF	TGTGCCAGCCCGGGACACCCTAGCACAGATACGCAGTATTTT
.	TRBV5-1	.	TRBJ2-7	CASSFNREYEQYF	TGCGCCAGCAGCTTCAACAGGGAATACGAGCAGTACTTC
many	TRBV19	TRBD1	TRBJ1-1	CASSIDHRGYTLNTEAFF	TGTGCCAGTAGTATAGATCACAGGGGGTACACATTGAACACTGAAGCTTTCTTT
.	TRBV6-1	.	TRBJ1-4	CASNSILATNEKLFF	TGTGCCAGCAACTCCATTCTAGCAACTAATGAAAAACTGTTTTTT
.	TRBV6-5	TRBD1	TRBJ1-1	CASSRDRGRAEAFF	TGTGCCAGCAGTCGGGACAGGGGACGGGCTGAAGCTTTCTTT
.	TRBV27	.	TRBJ1-5	CASSFSFLDQPQHF	TGTGCCAGCAGTTTTTCCTTCCTAGATCAGCCCCAGCATTTT
.	TRBV14	.	TRBJ1-1	CASSQWGGRSTEAFF	TGTGCCAGCAGCCAGTGGGGGGGCCGTTCCACTGAAGCTTTCTTT
.	TRBV7-2	TRBD2	TRBJ2-7	CASSRGLAGSSYEQYF	TGTGCCAGCAGCCGGGGACTAGCGGGGTCCTCCTACGAGCAGTACTTC
.	TRBV20-1	.	TRBJ1-1	CSASKQGTEAFF	TGCAGTGCTAGTAAACAGGGCACTGAAGCTTTCTTT
.	TRBV9	TRBD2	TRBJ2-7	CASSVGASGVYEQYF	TGTGCCAGCAGCGTAGGGGCTAGCGGGGTTTACGAGCAGTACTTC
.	TRBV12-5	TRBD1	TRBJ1-1	CASGLTGGNTEAFF	TGTGCTAGTGGTCTCACAGGGGGCAACACTGAAGCTTTCTTT
few	TRBV27	.	TRBJ1-1	CASSLSRATEAFF	TGTGCCAGCAGTTTATCCAGGGCCACTGAAGCTTTCTTT
.	TRBV4-2	TRBD2	TRBJ2-5	CASSQERASGKETQYF	TGTGCCAGCAGCCAAGAACGGGCTAGCGGTAAAGAGACCCAGTACTTC
.	TRBV6-1	.	TRBJ1-2	CASSEDSYYGYTF	TGTGCCAGCAGTGAAGACAGCTACTATGGCTACACCTTC
.	TRBV7-3	.	TRBJ2-6	CASSLRQIGSGANVLTF	TGTGCCAGCAGCTTGCGGCAGATCGGCTCTGGGGCCAACGTCCTGACTTTC
.	TRBV19	TRBD1	TRBJ1-3	CASSIRTGGPGNTIYF	TGTGCCAGTAGTATTCGGACAGGGGGCCCCGGAAACACCATATATTTT
.	TRBV3-1/TRBV3-2	.	TRBJ1-2	CASSQGGGGYTF	TGTGCCAGCAGCCAAGGGGGCGGTGGCTACACCTTC
.	TRBV2	.	TRBJ1-2	CASIGQTFYYGYTF	TGTGCCAGCATTGGACAGACATTTTACTATGGCTACACCTTC
.	TRBV9	.	TRBJ2-1	CASSVVSGNNEQFF	TGTGCCAGCAGCGTAGTTAGCGGAAACAATGAGCAGTTCTTC
.	TRBV24-1	TRBD1	TRBJ2-1	CATSDRDRGRGNEQFF	TGTGCCACCAGTGATCGGGACAGGGGGCGAGGCAATGAGCAGTTCTTC
.	TRBV29-1	TRBD1	TRBJ1-2	CSVPKNPRQGNSVGYTF	TGCAGCGTTCCCAAAAACCCCCGACAGGGGAACAGCGTAGGCTACACCTTC
.	TRBV28	TRBD1	TRBJ1-6	CASRPIFSGTGNSPLHF	TGTGCCAGCAGACCAATTTTCTCTGGGACAGGGAATTCACCCCTCCACTTT
once	TRBV18	.	TRBJ2-1	CASSPNSGLSSYNEQFF	TGTGCCAGCTCACCTAATTCCGGGTTGAGCTCCTACAATGAGCAGTTCTTC
.	TRBV7-9	.	TRBJ1-1	CASSLEQGMNTEAFF	TGTGCCAGCAGCTTAGAACAGGGCATGAACACTGAAGCTTTCTTT
.	TRBV3-1/TRBV3-2	TRBD1	TRBJ1-6	CASSQEVQGANSPLHF	TGTGCCAGCAGCCAAGAGGTTCAGGGGGCAAATTCACCCCTCCACTTT
.	TRBV2	.	TRBJ1-5	CASKESKASNQPQHF	TGTGCCAGCAAGGAGTCCAAAGCCAGCAATCAGCCCCAGCATTTT
.	TRBV27	.	TRBJ1-1	CASSSIHLNTEAFF	TGTGCCAGCAGTTCTATTCACCTGAACACTGAAGCTTTCTTT
.	TRBV30	.	TRBJ2-5	CAWSRGLEETQYF	TGTGCCTGGAGTAGGGGTTTAGAGGAGACCCAGTACTTC
.	TRBV11-2	.	TRBJ1-2	CASSLGWGDYGYTF	TGTGCCAGCAGCTTAGGATGGGGGGACTATGGCTACACCTTC
once	TRBV2	.	TRBJ1-2	CASSPGGGGGYGYTF	TGTGCCAGCAGCCCGGGAGGGGGGGGAGGCTATGGCTACACCTTC
.	TRBV5-1	TRBD1	TRBJ1-6	CASRAAGGSYNSPLHF	TGCGCCAGCAGAGCGGCAGGGGGCTCCTATAATTCACCCCTCCACTTT
.	TRBV28	TRBD1	TRBJ1-5	CASSGGQGGNQPQHF	TGTGCCAGCAGTGGCGGACAGGGAGGGAATCAGCCCCAGCATTTT
.	TRBV3-1/TRBV3-2	.	TRBJ1-3	CASSQARGNTIYF	TGTGCCAGCAGCCAAGCCAGGGGAAACACCATATATTTT
.	TRBV5-5	.	TRBJ1-3	CASSLEWRATGNTIYF	TGTGCCAGCAGCTTGGAGTGGAGGGCGACTGGAAACACCATATATTTT
few	TRBV9	TRBD2	TRBJ2-7	CASSAGTSGFSYEQYF	TGTGCCAGCAGCGCTGGGACTAGCGGGTTCTCCTACGAGCAGTACTTC
.	TRBV6-5	TRBD1	TRBJ1-5	CASTWAGGADQPQHF	TGTGCCAGCACGTGGGCAGGGGGCGCGGATCAGCCCCAGCATTTT
.	TRBV20-1	.	TRBJ1-2	CSARLLSGYTF	TGCAGTGCTCGACTTCTTTCTGGCTACACCTTC
.	TRBV2	TRBD2	TRBJ2-3	CASSYERGGRDTQYF	TGTGCCAGCAGCTACGAGCGGGGGGGCCGGGATACGCAGTATTTT
once	TRBV29-1	TRBD1	TRBJ1-2	CSVGDREGYGYTF	TGCAGCGTCGGGGACAGGGAGGGCTATGGCTACACCTTC
.	TRBV7-8	.	TRBJ2-2	CASSRTGNTGELFF	TGTGCCAGCAGCCGAACAGGAAACACCGGGGAGCTGTTTTTT